These T cell receptor beta chains were read from a single sample in a study of T-cell reconstitution after alpha-beta-depleted transplantation in children. TCRdb reanalysed the PCR reads using MiXCR and keeps one entry per CDR3 protein. Altogether under 850,000 distinct CDR3 sequences are present, under 15% being singletons, with the ten largest covering 0.75% to 0.85%. The sequencing here drew on PBMCs, taken before TCRalphabeta/CD19-depleted stem cell transplant. Source of these receptors: a girl aged 2-10 years with congenital amegakaryocytic thrombocytopenia, due to receive a stem cell transplant. Both conserved end residues are part of each CDR3.

>TRBV20-1|TRBJ2-1
CSASPTDPHSYNEQFF
>TRBV20-1|TRBJ2-7
CSARKTGRGGRVSYEQYF
>TRBV28|TRBJ2-7
CASSNPISYEQYF
>TRBV20-1|TRBJ1-5
CSATKQGRRGEPRHF
>TRBV11-1|TRBJ2-3
CASSFDTSWGLKTDTQYF
>TRBV5-1|TRBJ2-1
CASSLPGYEQFF
>TRBV29-1|TRBJ1-2
CSVEGGQVYGYTF
>TRBV7-6|TRBJ2-7
CASSPNWNSQYASSEQYF
>TRBV5-1|TRBJ2-3
CASSLQPQGSSDTQYF
>TRBV20-1|TRBJ2-7
CSALRASGYEQYF
>TRBV5-1|TRBJ2-3
CASSLEGHNTDTQYF
>TRBV5-1|TRBJ2-3
CASSPPSTDTQYF
>TRBV18|TRBJ1-1
CASSPRGGANTEAFF
>TRBV18|TRBJ2-7
CASSPRSIAGAEQYF
>TRBV12-3/TRBV12-4|TRBJ1-4
CASSPQEGRDEKLFF
>TRBV15|TRBJ2-5
CATSRGGSSGYQETQYF
>TRBV12-3/TRBV12-4|TRBJ1-2
CASSADSPYGYTF
>TRBV18|TRBJ2-1
CASSPAGDPYNEQFF
>TRBV10-3|TRBJ2-7
CAISEQRELTNPYEQYF
>TRBV5-1|TRBJ1-4
CASSPGVLSEKLFF
>TRBV20-1|TRBJ1-4
CSAPGTGNEKLFF
>TRBV20-1|TRBJ2-3
CSAPPGGASTDTQYF
>TRBV7-2|TRBJ1-4
CASSPEGEKLFF
>TRBV5-1|TRBJ2-3
CASSGTFGTDTQYF
>TRBV7-8|TRBJ2-1
CASSFRVSRDFYGSYNEQFF
>TRBV29-1|TRBJ2-7
CSAEGTSGYEQYF